The clone carrying this T cell receptor beta chain was recorded many times. The TCRbeta library incorporated unique molecular identifiers. From the PCR reads, TCRdb called clonotypes with MiXCR, one entry per CDR3 protein. The sample records some 640,000 distinct CDR3 sequences, 16% being singletons. Between the trimmed V and J ends, which lost 6 bases and 3 bases, there was a span of 12 bases. The germline CDR1 and CDR2 sequences are DFQATT and SNEGSKA (reference sequence). The CDR3 runs to 12 residues. The data were taken from a study of T-cell reconstitution after alpha-beta-depleted transplantation in children.

The sample was PBMCs from the stem cell graft donor, taken from the stem cell graft. The sequence came from a human donor who donated a stem cell graft to a child with acute myeloid leukemia. The chain employs TRBV20-1 and TRBJ2-7; D not resolved. Here the CDR3 DNA reads TGCAGTGCCCCGGCCCTTATCTACGAGCAGTACGTC. This codes for CSAPALIYEQYV.